Shown below are 14 T cell receptor beta chains from a single sample sequenced in a study of control samples from healthy donors and cancer patients. Method: immunoSEQ multiplex PCR; TCRdb's copy keeps in-frame clones and lacks some. Among about 120,000 clones listed, more than 75% were seen once. What was sequenced was blood. The receptors here all came from a man aged 25 to 40 in good health.

The chain combines TRBV2 with TRBJ2-7; 12 nucleotides match TRBD1. CDR3 size: 15 residues. From germline, CDR1 is SNHLY and CDR2 FYNNEI. V was pared by 6 bases and J by 0 bases, with 3 bases of the junction left unmatched. In DNA, the CDR3 is TGTGCCAGCAGGAGGGACAGGGGGCTCTCCTACGAGCAGTACTTC. This sequence encodes CASRRDRGLSYEQYF.

This chain links TRBV18 with TRBJ1-1, with no clear D. Germline V gene sequence: CDR1 KGHSH, CDR2 LQKENI. The CDR3 totals 15 residues. Trimming stripped 2 bases from V and 3 bases from J, with 13 bases between. This chain's CDR3 is CASSPGPAPDTEAFF. The CDR3, as DNA: TGTGCCAGCTCACCAGGGCCAGCCCCGGACACTGAAGCTTTCTTT.

The chain recombines TRBV7-9 with TRBJ1-4, with no clear D. V lost 0 bases and J lost 0, with 5 bases in between. Germline V gene sequence: CDR1 SEHNR, CDR2 FQNEAQ (reference sequence). CDR3 length: 15 amino acids. This CDR3 reads CASSLARATNEKLFF. The CDR3 DNA reads as TGTGCCAGCAGCTTAGCGAGGGCAACTAATGAAAAACTGTTTTTT. Drawing the rest from reference TRBV7-9 and TRBJ1-4, the complete variable domain is DTGVSQNPRHKITKRGQNVTFRCDPISEHNRLYWYRQTLGQGPEFLTYFQNEAQLEKSRLLSDRFSAERPKGSFSTLEIQRTEQGDSAMYLCASSLARATNEKLFFGSGTQLSVL.

This chain links TRBV30 with TRBJ1-3, with TRBD1 identical over 7 bases. The germline gives CDR1 GTSNPN, CDR2 SVGIG (reference sequence). Losses at the gene ends were 3 bases for V and 2 bases for J; bases not matched to a gene: 7. The CDR3 length is 15 residues. CDR3 region: CAWSLQGSPGNTIYF. DNA of the CDR3: TGTGCCTGGAGCTTACAGGGGTCACCTGGAAACACCATATATTTT.

Comment on this clone: This specimen includes other DNA sequences encoding the same CDR3. The J gene is TRBJ2-7, the V gene TRBV12-3 or TRBV12-4, with D unresolved. The CDR3 covers 12 residues. V lost 6 bases and J lost 5, with 11 bases in between. The CDR3: CASSLGWNEQYF. The CDR3 DNA reads TGTGCCAGCAGCCTAGGCTGGAACGAGCAGTACTTC.

This chain joins TRBV6-5 and TRBJ1-6; D might be TRBD1 (5 bases). The CDR3 has 13 residues. Trimming removed 8 bases at V and 7 bases at J, with 12 bases between. Germline assignment: CDR1 MNHEY and CDR2 SVGAGI. CDR3 sequence (DNA): TGTGCCAGCTACTCGGGGCTGAATTCACCCCTCCACTTT. This sequence encodes CASYSGLNSPLHF.

The V and J genes are TRBV3-1 (or the pseudogene TRBV3-2) and TRBJ1-3, with no clear D. The V and J ends lost 0 bases and 2 bases respectively, with 8 bases between them. Germline V gene data show CDR1 as LGHDT and CDR2 as YNNKEL (reference sequence). This CDR3 spans 15 amino acids. The CDR3 is CASSQDFSAGNTIYF. The DNA for the CDR3 is TGTGCCAGCAGCCAAGATTTCTCTGCTGGAAACACCATATATTTT.

V and J are TRBV28 and TRBJ2-7; TRBD1 is a possible D gene (6 bases). This CDR3 is built from 14 residues. V lost 4 bases and J lost 2, with 12 bases in between. In germline, CDR1 is MDHEN, CDR2 SYDVKM. The CDR3 DNA follows: TGTGCCAGCAGTTCACAGGGAATCCCCTACGAGCAGTACGTC. Its protein is CASSSQGIPYEQYV.

The V call is TRBV11-3, the J call TRBJ2-3; D unclear. V gave up 4 bases and J gave up 2 bases, with 13 bases separating them. The CDR3 is 15 amino acids. Germline V gene lookup returns CDR1 SGHNT and CDR2 YENEEA. The CDR3 sequence: CASSSPGADTDTQYF. The CDR3 nucleotides are TGTGCCAGCAGCTCACCAGGTGCCGACACAGATACGCAGTATTTT.

The chain combines TRBV2 with TRBJ1-1; tentatively, D is TRBD1 (5 bases). CDR1 and CDR2 (germline): SNHLY, FYNNEI. The V end was cut by 4 bases, the J end by 6 bases, with 12 bases between. The CDR3 consists of 13 residues. CDR3 DNA sequence: TGTGCCAGCAGTGTTGGACAACTAGCTGAAGCTTTCTTT. Its protein is CASSVGQLAEAFF.

CDR3 nucleotide sequence: TGTGCCAGCTCCGACAGGAACTCTGGAAACACCATATATTTT. As protein: CASSDRNSGNTIYF. This chain joins TRBV7-2 and TRBJ1-3; TRBD1 might be the D (6 bases). The CDR3 totals 14 residues. Germline-derived CDR1 and CDR2 are SGHTA and FQGNSA. Deletions cut 8 bases from V and 0 bases from J, with 11 bases between.

V and J are TRBV27 and TRBJ1-2; D call uncertain. V was clipped by 2 bases and J by 6 bases, with 19 bases between them. Germline V gives CDR1 MNHEY, CDR2 SMNVEV (reference sequence). This CDR3 region has 16 residues. The CDR3, as DNA: TGTGCCAGCAGTTTAGGTGAGAGGGTGAGGCTAGATGGCTACACCTTC. Amino acids: CASSLGERVRLDGYTF.

V and J are TRBV6-6 and TRBJ1-1; TRBD1 matches 9 bases. The V gene end was trimmed by 10 bases and the J gene end by 4 bases; junction bases not matched to a gene: 7. CDR1 MNHNY and CDR2 SVGAGI come from the germline V gene (reference sequence). The CDR3 extends over 13 amino acids. The CDR3 region is CATQATGGTEAFF. CDR3 DNA: TGTGCCACCCAAGCGACAGGGGGCACTGAAGCTTTCTTT.

V usage is TRBV19 and J usage is TRBJ1-3; D is undetermined. Trimming stripped 3 bases from V and 0 bases from J, with 15 bases between. Per the germline V gene, CDR1 is LNHDA and CDR2 is SQIVND (reference sequence). The CDR3 spans 17 residues. This CDR3 reads CASSIVGLLSSGNTIYF. As DNA, the CDR3 is TGTGCCAGTAGTATCGTCGGTTTACTGAGCTCTGGAAACACCATATATTTT.